These T cell receptor beta chains were read from a single sample in a study of blood T cell repertoires in COVID-19. Here immunoSEQ multiplex PCR was the method, and the copy in TCRdb shows in-frame clones only, minus some. The sample contains roughly 180,000 clones, more than 80% of which appear only once. The sequencing input was peripheral blood. These TCRs come from a woman aged 60-75 years with acute or convalescent COVID-19. The CDR3 runs from the conserved cysteine through the conserved F or W. Fields, in order: clone size, V gene, J gene, D gene, CDR3 DNA, CDR3 protein. A D gene is named only where the DNA matches it firmly. Expanded clones get a size class; other rows say once, few or many, or leave the size out.

clone size: NA
V gene: TRBV19
J gene: TRBJ1-5
D gene: NA
CDR3 DNA: TGTGCCAGTAGTCCCCCCTTCCAGCCCCAGCATTTT
CDR3 protein: CASSPPFQPQHF

clone size: NA
V gene: TRBV5-1
J gene: TRBJ2-2
D gene: NA
CDR3 DNA: TGCGCCAGCACCCGGGACTCCTACGGGGGGGAGCTGTTTTTT
CDR3 protein: CASTRDSYGGELFF

clone size: few
V gene: TRBV12-3/TRBV12-4
J gene: TRBJ1-2
D gene: TRBD1
CDR3 DNA: TGTGCCAGCAGTTCTCCACAGGGGGGCTACACCTTC
CDR3 protein: CASSSPQGGYTF

clone size: NA
V gene: TRBV28
J gene: TRBJ2-1
D gene: NA
CDR3 DNA: TGTGCCAGCAGTTTTGTCCAGCAGGTATTCTTC
CDR3 protein: CASSFVQQVFF

clone size: NA
V gene: TRBV29-1
J gene: TRBJ1-1
D gene: NA
CDR3 DNA: TGCAGCGTTGGGGCCGCGGGGGGGGAAGCTTTCTTT
CDR3 protein: CSVGAAGGEAFF

clone size: NA
V gene: TRBV3-1/TRBV3-2
J gene: TRBJ2-1
D gene: TRBD2
CDR3 DNA: TGTGCCAGCAGCCCCCGCGGGGGATCAAATGAGCAGTTCTTC
CDR3 protein: CASSPRGGSNEQFF

clone size: NA
V gene: TRBV30
J gene: TRBJ1-2
D gene: NA
CDR3 DNA: TGTGCCTGGAGTTCGGTCGGTGGCTACACCTTC
CDR3 protein: CAWSSVGGYTF

clone size: NA
V gene: TRBV13
J gene: TRBJ1-1
D gene: NA
CDR3 DNA: TGTGCCAGCAGCTCAGGACACCTCCAAATTAACACTGAAGCTTTCTTT
CDR3 protein: CASSSGHLQINTEAFF

clone size: NA
V gene: TRBV3-1/TRBV3-2
J gene: TRBJ2-1
D gene: NA
CDR3 DNA: TGTGCCAGCAGCCAGAGTGAGTACAATGAGCAGTTCTTC
CDR3 protein: CASSQSEYNEQFF

clone size: NA
V gene: TRBV30
J gene: TRBJ2-7
D gene: NA
CDR3 DNA: TGTGCCTGGAGTGTACTAGGGGGCTACGAGCAGTACTTC
CDR3 protein: CAWSVLGGYEQYF

clone size: NA
V gene: TRBV19
J gene: TRBJ2-2
D gene: NA
CDR3 DNA: TGTGCCAGTAGTAGCGGGACGTCCGGGGAGCTGTTTTTT
CDR3 protein: CASSSGTSGELFF

clone size: NA
V gene: TRBV15
J gene: TRBJ2-7
D gene: NA
CDR3 DNA: TGTGCCACCAGCAGCATGACAGGCTCCGAGCAGTACTTC
CDR3 protein: CATSSMTGSEQYF

clone size: NA
V gene: TRBV2
J gene: TRBJ1-6
D gene: NA
CDR3 DNA: TGTGCCAGCAGCGCTACAGGGAACAATTCACCCCTCCACTTT
CDR3 protein: CASSATGNNSPLHF

clone size: NA
V gene: TRBV18
J gene: TRBJ2-7
D gene: TRBD2
CDR3 DNA: TGTGCCAGCTCACTGCCGGAGGGAGCGGGGGAGCAGTACTTC
CDR3 protein: CASSLPEGAGEQYF

clone size: NA
V gene: TRBV9
J gene: TRBJ2-3
D gene: TRBD1
CDR3 DNA: TGTGCCAGCAGCGTGCGACAGGGTGGGACAGATACGCAGTATTTT
CDR3 protein: CASSVRQGGTDTQYF

clone size: NA
V gene: TRBV4-1
J gene: TRBJ1-1
D gene: NA
CDR3 DNA: TGCGCCAGCAGCCACATTATCCGGGTGAACCCGAACACTGAAGCTTTCTTT
CDR3 protein: CASSHIIRVNPNTEAFF

clone size: once
V gene: TRBV9
J gene: TRBJ2-2
D gene: NA
CDR3 DNA: TGTGCCAGCAGCGAGGAGGCCTTCGGGGAGCTGTTTTTT
CDR3 protein: CASSEEAFGELFF

clone size: NA
V gene: TRBV7-8
J gene: TRBJ1-4
D gene: NA
CDR3 DNA: TGTGCCAGCAGTTCAGGGAAGGTAGACGAAAAACTGTTTTTT
CDR3 protein: CASSSGKVDEKLFF

clone size: NA
V gene: TRBV14
J gene: TRBJ2-7
D gene: TRBD1
CDR3 DNA: TGTGCCAGCAACCGACAGGGGGCAGGTTACGAGCAGTACTTC
CDR3 protein: CASNRQGAGYEQYF

clone size: few
V gene: TRBV19
J gene: TRBJ2-1
D gene: TRBD2
CDR3 DNA: TGTGCCAGTAGTGGTAGCGGGAGGGCCAATGAGCAGTTCTTC
CDR3 protein: CASSGSGRANEQFF

clone size: NA
V gene: TRBV29-1
J gene: TRBJ2-3
D gene: NA
CDR3 DNA: TGCAGCGTTGAAGGGCAGCGCGGCACAGATACGCAGTATTTT
CDR3 protein: CSVEGQRGTDTQYF

clone size: few
V gene: TRBV7-3
J gene: TRBJ1-6
D gene: TRBD1
CDR3 DNA: TGTGCCAGCAGCATTCCGGACAGGGGGAATAATTCACCCCTCCACTTT
CDR3 protein: CASSIPDRGNNSPLHF

clone size: NA
V gene: TRBV11-2
J gene: TRBJ1-1
D gene: TRBD1
CDR3 DNA: TGTGCCAGCAGGGGACAGTTGAACACTGAAGCTTTCTTT
CDR3 protein: CASRGQLNTEAFF

clone size: NA
V gene: TRBV5-1
J gene: TRBJ2-1
D gene: TRBD2
CDR3 DNA: TGCGCCAGCAGCCAGGCAGCGGGGTTCTACAATGAGCAGTTCTTC
CDR3 protein: CASSQAAGFYNEQFF

clone size: NA
V gene: TRBV30
J gene: TRBJ2-1
D gene: TRBD2
CDR3 DNA: TGTGCCTGGAGTGTTTACCTAGCGGGAGGCGATGAGCAGTTCTTC
CDR3 protein: CAWSVYLAGGDEQFF

clone size: NA
V gene: TRBV5-1
J gene: TRBJ2-3
D gene: TRBD2
CDR3 DNA: TGCGCCAGCAGCTCCCAATTTTTAGCGGGAGGGGAAACCGGCACAGATACGCAGTATTTT
CDR3 protein: CASSSQFLAGGETGTDTQYF

clone size: NA
V gene: TRBV19
J gene: TRBJ1-1
D gene: NA
CDR3 DNA: TGTGCCAGTAGCGCGGGTCACACTGAAGCTTTCTTT
CDR3 protein: CASSAGHTEAFF

clone size: NA
V gene: TRBV5-1
J gene: TRBJ2-3
D gene: NA
CDR3 DNA: TGCGCCAGCAGCTTCGGCACAGATACGCAGTATTTT
CDR3 protein: CASSFGTDTQYF